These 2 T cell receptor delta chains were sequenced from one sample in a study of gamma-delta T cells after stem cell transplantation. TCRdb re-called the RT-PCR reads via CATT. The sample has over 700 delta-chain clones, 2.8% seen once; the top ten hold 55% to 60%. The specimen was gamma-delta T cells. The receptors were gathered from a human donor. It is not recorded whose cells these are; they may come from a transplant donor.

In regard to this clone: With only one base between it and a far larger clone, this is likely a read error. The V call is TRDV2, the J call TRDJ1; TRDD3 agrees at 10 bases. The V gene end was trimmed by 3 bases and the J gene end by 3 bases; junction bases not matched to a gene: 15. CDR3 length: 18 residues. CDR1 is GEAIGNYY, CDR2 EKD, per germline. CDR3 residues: CACDPLAGDTRIADKLIF. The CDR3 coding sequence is TGTGCCTGTGACCCATTAGCGGGGGATACGCGAATCGCCGATAAACTCATCTTT.

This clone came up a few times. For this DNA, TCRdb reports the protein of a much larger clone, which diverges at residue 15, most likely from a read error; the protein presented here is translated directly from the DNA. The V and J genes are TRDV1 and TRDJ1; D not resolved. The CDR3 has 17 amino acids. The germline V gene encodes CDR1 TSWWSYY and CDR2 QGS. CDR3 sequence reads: CALGELSNAPYTDKPIF. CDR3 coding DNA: TGTGCTCTTGGGGAACTATCTAATGCCCCGTACACCGATAAACCCATCTTT.